This T cell receptor (beta chain) was retrieved from a study of identical twins. General study findings and limits: With beta out-of-frame sequences, excess sharing by twins was weaker. Out-of-frame TCR alpha sharing in monozygotic twins exceeded recombination model predictions. Excess low generation probability was seen in twin-shared out-of-frame alpha sequences.

TCRdb used MiXCR to reprocess the 5' RACE reads, holding one entry per CDR3 protein. The sample records 700,000 or so distinct CDR3 sequences, around 20% being singletons. The CDR3 spans 17 residues. Germline trimming cut 5 bases from V and 3 bases from J; bases unmatched to any gene: 13. From germline, CDR1 is SGHRS and CDR2 YFSETQ. This clonotype was found many times. Its antigen is not known. The sample also formed part of further work on T cells expressing NK-cell markers. From that study: In several experiments, an anti-gamma-delta TCR antibody restricted sorting to alpha-beta TCR T cells.

The source material was PBMCs. This chain joins TRBV5-1 and TRBJ2-1; 8 bases align to TRBD2. This TCR derives from a woman under 30 in good health. This CDR3 is CASSYGALAGNYNEQFF. The CDR3 nucleotides read TGCGCCAGCAGTTATGGGGCCTTAGCGGGGAACTACAATGAGCAGTTCTTC.